This TCR beta chain appears in the sequencing data of a study of OX40 agonist ivuxolimab in advanced cancers. Sequenced by immunoSEQ multiplex PCR; TCRdb stores in-frame clones only, minus some. This sample has 85,000 to 100,000 clones, with roughly 89% found just once. Study findings and constraints: Compared with CD4+, CD8+ T cells on average had more expanded clones. At 0.1-3.0 mg/kg, partial responders had clonal expansion among the lowest observed.

Autoimmune disease history or systemic immunosuppression was exclusionary. V lost 3 bases to trimming and J lost 3 bases; unmatched junction nucleotides: 5. Per the germline V gene, CDR1 is SGHAT and CDR2 is FQNNGV. The CDR3 is made up of 15 amino acids. Comments on this clone: The antigen remains undetermined.

The chain links TRBV11-2 to TRBJ2-7; TRBD1 matches at 10 bases. The TCR was taken from an adult with an advanced solid tumor such as melanoma, head and neck, liver or kidney cancer. The material sequenced was CD4+ or CD8+ T cells sorted from blood, taken in a trial of the OX40 agonist ivuxolimab. The CDR3 is CASSFRGTGDYEQYF. The CDR3 coding sequence is TGTGCCAGCAGCTTCCGGGGGACAGGGGACTACGAGCAGTACTTC.